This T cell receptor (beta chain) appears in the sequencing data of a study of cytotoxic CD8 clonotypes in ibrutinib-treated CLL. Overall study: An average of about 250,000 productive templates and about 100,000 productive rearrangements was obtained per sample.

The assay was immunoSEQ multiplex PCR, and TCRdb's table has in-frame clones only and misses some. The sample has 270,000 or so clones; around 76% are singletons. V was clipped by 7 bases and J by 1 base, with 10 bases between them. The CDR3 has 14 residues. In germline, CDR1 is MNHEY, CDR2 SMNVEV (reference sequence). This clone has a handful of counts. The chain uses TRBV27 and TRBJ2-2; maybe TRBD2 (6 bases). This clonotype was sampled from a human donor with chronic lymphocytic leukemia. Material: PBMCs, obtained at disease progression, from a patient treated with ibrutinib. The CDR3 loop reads CASTGVRNTGELFF. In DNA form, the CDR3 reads TGTGCCAGCACGGGGGTGAGGAACACCGGGGAGCTGTTTTTT.